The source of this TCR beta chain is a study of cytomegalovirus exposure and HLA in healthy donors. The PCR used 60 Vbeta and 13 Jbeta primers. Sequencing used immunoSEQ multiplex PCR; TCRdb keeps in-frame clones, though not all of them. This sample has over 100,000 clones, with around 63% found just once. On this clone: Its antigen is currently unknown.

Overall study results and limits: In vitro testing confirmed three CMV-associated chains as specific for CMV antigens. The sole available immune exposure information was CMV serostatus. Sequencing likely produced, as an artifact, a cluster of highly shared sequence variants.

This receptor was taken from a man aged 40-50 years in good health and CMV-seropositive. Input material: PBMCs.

The CDR3 is CASSLGGVPEQFF. CDR3 in DNA: TGTGCCAGCAGCTTAGGGGGGGTTCCTGAGCAGTTCTTC. This chain joins TRBV7-8 and TRBJ2-1; tentative D call: TRBD2 (6 bases). The CDR3 sequence is 13 residues long. Germline V CDR1 and CDR2: SGHVS, FQNEAQ. Trimming cost V 1 base and J 9 bases, with 10 bases left between them.